Here is one T cell receptor (beta chain) with its context. The CDR3 has 15 residues. Germline CDR1 is LGHNA and CDR2 is YSLEER. The V end lost 0 bases, the J end lost 0 bases, and 9 bases lay between the germline ends. The entry originates in a study of blood T cell repertoires in COVID-19. For the study at large: PBMCs, B-cell-depleted T cells, or T cells provided the cDNA or gDNA that made up the material.

Generated by immunoSEQ multiplex PCR, the TCRdb table keeps only in-frame clones and is missing some. Found here are about 47,000 clones, about 81% of them singletons; the top ten hold over 12%. The specimen sequenced was peripheral blood. The clonotype was recovered from a human donor with acute or convalescent COVID-19. The donor label of this sample is uncertain. The chain employs TRBV4-3 and TRBJ2-7; D is unresolved. DNA of the CDR3: TGCGCCAGCAGCCAAGACCCCCTCCCCTCCTACGAGCAGTACTTC. It is translated as CASSQDPLPSYEQYF.